This TCR beta chain was captured in a study of blood T cell repertoires in COVID-19. Looking at the study overall: The study drew acute and convalescent COVID-19 samples from the United States, Italy and Spain. Sources were T cells, B-cell-depleted T cells, or PBMCs; the material itself was cDNA or gDNA.

Those enrolled, adults aged about 18 to 89 years, came from around 25 US areas. Shortly before study entry, within 2 weeks, exposed participants had met a COVID-19 case. Measured with immunoSEQ multiplex PCR; TCRdb has only the in-frame clones, and not every one. The table records 210,000 or so clones, 83% of them present only once. Germline V gene data show CDR1 as GTSNPN and CDR2 as SVGIG (reference sequence). CDR3 length equals 14 residues. Trimming stripped 0 bases from V and 4 bases from J, with 13 bases between. The sample taken for sequencing was PBMCs or T cells enriched from blood (not recorded which). The receptor was isolated from a woman in her fifties or sixties who had been exposed to COVID-19. This rearrangement joins TRBV30 to TRBJ2-7; TRBD2 might be the D (6 bases). As DNA, the CDR3 is TGTGCCTGGAGTGTCGGGGCGGGGCATTACGAGCAGTACTTC. It yields the protein CAWSVGAGHYEQYF. Full variable domain (missing parts from reference TRBV30 and TRBJ2-7): SQTIHQWPATLVQPVGSPLSLECTVEGTSNPNLYWYRQAAGRGLQLLFYSVGIGQISSEVPQNLSASRPQDRQFILSSKKLLLSDSGFYLCAWSVGAGHYEQYFGPGTRLTVT.